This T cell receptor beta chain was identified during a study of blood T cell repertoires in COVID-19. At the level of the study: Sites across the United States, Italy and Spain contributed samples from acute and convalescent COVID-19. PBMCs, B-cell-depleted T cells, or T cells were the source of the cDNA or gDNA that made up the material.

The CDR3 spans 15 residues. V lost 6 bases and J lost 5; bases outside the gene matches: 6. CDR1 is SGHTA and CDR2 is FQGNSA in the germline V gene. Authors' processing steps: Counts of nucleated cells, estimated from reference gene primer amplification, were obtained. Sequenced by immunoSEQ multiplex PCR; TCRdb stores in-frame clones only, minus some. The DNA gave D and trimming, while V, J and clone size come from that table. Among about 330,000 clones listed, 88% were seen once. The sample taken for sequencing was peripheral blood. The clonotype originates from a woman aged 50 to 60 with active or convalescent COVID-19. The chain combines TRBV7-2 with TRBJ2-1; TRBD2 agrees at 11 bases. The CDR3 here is CASSSSGRHDNEQFF. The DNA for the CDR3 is TGTGCCAGCAGTTCTAGCGGGAGGCACGACAATGAGCAGTTCTTC. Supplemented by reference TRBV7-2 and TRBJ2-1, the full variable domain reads GAGVSQSPSNKVTEKGKDVELRCDPISGHTALYWYRQSLGQGLEFLIYFQGNSAPDKSGLPSDRFSAERTGGSVSTLTIQRTQQEDSAVYLCASSSSGRHDNEQFFGPGTRLTVL.